These 5 T cell receptor beta chains came from one sample sequenced in a study of shared clonotypes between healthy human individuals (dated by TCRdb to 2018 to 2020). The library was made by the immunoSEQ multiplex PCR assay. This immuneACCESS table, as held by TCRdb, lists in-frame sequences with V and J called but not all clones. Of the missing ones, under half trace to an unresolved V gene in checked studies; the others have no known cause. The sample table holds about 2,200,000 clones, of which approximately 94% were seen once. Roughly 1.8% of the sample comes from the top ten. CD8 naive samples were obtained by positive selection for CCR7 among CD45RO-negative cells, yielding a CD45RA+CCR7+ population from which TemRA cells were excluded. The sample was naive CD8+ T cells from PBMCs. The meaning of the sample's cell subset or site label: CD45RA+CCR7+. These receptors were collected from a young man in good health. Some clones in this sample may be carry-over from other donors' samples.

The chain is built from TRBV12-5 and TRBJ2-5; D remains unclear. The CDR3 has 12 amino acids. Looked up from germline, CDR1 is LGHNT and CDR2 is FRNRAP. With 3 bases removed from V and 5 bases from J, the gap between germline ends came to 7 bases. DNA of the CDR3: TGTGCTAGTGGTTTCGACCGTGAGACCCAGTACTTC. Amino acids: CASGFDRETQYF. The full variable domain, in which reference TRBV12-5 and TRBJ2-5 provide the parts outside the CDR3, is DARVTQTPRHKVTEMGQEVTMRCQPILGHNTVFWYRQTMMQGLELLAYFRNRAPLDDSGMPKDRFSAEMPDATLATLKIQPSEPRDSAVYFCASGFDRETQYFGPGTRLLVL.

The rearrangement links TRBV4-1 to TRBJ2-1; 7 nucleotides match TRBD2. CDR3 size: 15 residues. Per the germline V gene, CDR1 is MGHRA and CDR2 is YSYEKL. Trimming took 0 bases from V and 10 from J; bases not matched to a gene: 9. CDR3 region: CASSQDRAGPQEQFF. In DNA form, the CDR3 reads TGCGCCAGCAGCCAAGATCGAGCGGGACCTCAGGAGCAGTTCTTC.

This rearrangement joins TRBV28 to TRBJ1-5, with TRBD1 identical over 8 bases. The CDR3 covers 14 residues. Germline V lookup: CDR1 MDHEN, CDR2 SYDVKM. With V trimmed by 5 bases and J by 7 bases, 7 bases remained unmatched. The CDR3 DNA is TGTGCCAGCAGTAACGGACAGGGCAGACAGCCCCAGCATTTT. Its translation: CASSNGQGRQPQHF.

The CDR3 spells CASSFLGGETQYF. The CDR3 bases are TGTGCCAGCAGCTTCCTAGGGGGAGAGACCCAGTACTTC. The rearrangement links TRBV5-6 to TRBJ2-5; D is perhaps TRBD1 (6 bases). The ends were cut back, 2 bases at V and 4 bases at J, with 9 bases in the middle. The CDR3 is made up of 13 amino acids. Germline assignment: CDR1 SGHDT and CDR2 YYEEEE. Together with reference TRBV5-6 and TRBJ2-5, the CDR3 gives the full variable domain: DAGVTQSPTHLIKTRGQQVTLRCSPKSGHDTVSWYQQALGQGPQFIFQYYEEEERQRGNFPDRFSGHQFPNYSSELNVNALLLGDSALYLCASSFLGGETQYFGPGTRLLVL.

The rearrangement links TRBV28 to TRBJ2-2, with D perhaps matching TRBD1 (5 bases). Trimming removed 3 bases at V and 6 bases at J, with 11 bases between. Per the germline V gene, CDR1 is MDHEN and CDR2 is SYDVKM. This CDR3 has 14 amino acids. The chain's CDR3 is CASSLRQGSGELFF. The CDR3 nucleotides read TGTGCCAGCAGTTTGCGCCAGGGTTCCGGGGAGCTGTTTTTT. The complete variable domain, with remaining parts taken from reference TRBV28 and TRBJ2-2, reads DVKVTQSSRYLVKRTGEKVFLECVQDMDHENMFWYRQDPGLGLRLIYFSYDVKMKEKGDIPEGYSVSREKKERFSLILESASTNQTSMYLCASSLRQGSGELFFGEGSRLTVL.